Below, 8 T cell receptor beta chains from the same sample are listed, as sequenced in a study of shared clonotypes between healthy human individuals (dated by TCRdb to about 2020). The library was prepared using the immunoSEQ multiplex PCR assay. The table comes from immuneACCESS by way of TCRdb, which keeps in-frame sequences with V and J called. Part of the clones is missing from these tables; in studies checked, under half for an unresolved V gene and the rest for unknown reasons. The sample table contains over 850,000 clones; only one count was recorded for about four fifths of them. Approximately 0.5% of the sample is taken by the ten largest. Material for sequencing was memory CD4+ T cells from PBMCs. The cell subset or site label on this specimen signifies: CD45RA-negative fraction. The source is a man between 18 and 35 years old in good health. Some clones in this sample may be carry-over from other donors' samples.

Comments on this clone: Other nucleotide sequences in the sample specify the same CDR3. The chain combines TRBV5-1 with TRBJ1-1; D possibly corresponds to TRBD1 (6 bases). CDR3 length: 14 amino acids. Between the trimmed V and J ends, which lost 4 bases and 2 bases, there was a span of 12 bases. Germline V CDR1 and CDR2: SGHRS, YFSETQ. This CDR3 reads CASSLGDTNTEAFF. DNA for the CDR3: TGCGCCAGCAGCCTGGGGGACACCAACACTGAAGCTTTCTTT.

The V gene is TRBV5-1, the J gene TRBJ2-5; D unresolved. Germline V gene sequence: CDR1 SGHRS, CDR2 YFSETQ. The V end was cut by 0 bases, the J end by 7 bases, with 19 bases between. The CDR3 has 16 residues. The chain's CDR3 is CASSLAPGISFGTQYF. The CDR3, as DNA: TGCGCCAGCAGCTTGGCCCCAGGTATCAGCTTCGGGACCCAGTACTTC. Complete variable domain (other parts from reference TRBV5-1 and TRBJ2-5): KAGVTQTPRYLIKTRGQQVTLSCSPISGHRSVSWYQQTPGQGLQFLFEYFSETQRNKGNFPGRFSGRQFSNSRSEMNVSTLELGDSALYLCASSLAPGISFGTQYFGPGTRLLVL.

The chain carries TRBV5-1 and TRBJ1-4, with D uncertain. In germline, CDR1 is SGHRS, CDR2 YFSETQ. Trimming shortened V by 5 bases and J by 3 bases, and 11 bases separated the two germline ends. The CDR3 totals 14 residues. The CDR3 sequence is CASRTGLANEKLFF. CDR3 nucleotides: TGCGCCAGCAGAACGGGGTTAGCTAATGAAAAACTGTTTTTT. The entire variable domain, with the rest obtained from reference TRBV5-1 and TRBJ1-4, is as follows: KAGVTQTPRYLIKTRGQQVTLSCSPISGHRSVSWYQQTPGQGLQFLFEYFSETQRNKGNFPGRFSGRQFSNSRSEMNVSTLELGDSALYLCASRTGLANEKLFFGSGTQLSVL.

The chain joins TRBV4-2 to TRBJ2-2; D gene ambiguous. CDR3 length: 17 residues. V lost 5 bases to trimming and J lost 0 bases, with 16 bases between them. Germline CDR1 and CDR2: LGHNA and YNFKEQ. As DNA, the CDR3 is TGTGCCAGCAGCTATGTCCTGGGCGTAGCGAACACCGGGGAGCTGTTTTTT. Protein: CASSYVLGVANTGELFF.

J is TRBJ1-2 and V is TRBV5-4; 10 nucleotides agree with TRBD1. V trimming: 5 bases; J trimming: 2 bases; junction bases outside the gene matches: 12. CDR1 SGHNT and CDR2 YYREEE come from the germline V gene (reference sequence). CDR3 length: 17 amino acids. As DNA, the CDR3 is TGTGCCAGCAGGGGGGCACCCGGGACAGGGGAAAACTATGGCTACACCTTC. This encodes CASRGAPGTGENYGYTF.

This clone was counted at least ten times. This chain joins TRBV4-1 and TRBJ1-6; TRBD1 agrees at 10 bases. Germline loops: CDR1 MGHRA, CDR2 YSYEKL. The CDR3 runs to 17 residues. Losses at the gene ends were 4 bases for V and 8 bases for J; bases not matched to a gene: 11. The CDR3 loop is CASSRPPGQGTDSPLHF. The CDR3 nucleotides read TGCGCCAGCAGCCGACCACCGGGACAGGGGACGGATTCACCCCTCCACTTT.

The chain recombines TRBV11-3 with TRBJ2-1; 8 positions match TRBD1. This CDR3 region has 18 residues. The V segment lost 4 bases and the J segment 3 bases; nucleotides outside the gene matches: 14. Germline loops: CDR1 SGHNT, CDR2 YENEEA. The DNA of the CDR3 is TGTGCCAGCAGCTCAATATATCAGGGGGCCGGGGTCTACAATGAGCAGTTCTTC. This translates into CASSSIYQGAGVYNEQFF. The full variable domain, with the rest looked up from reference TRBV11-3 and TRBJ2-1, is EAGVVQSPRYKIIEKKQPVAFWCNPISGHNTLYWYLQNLGQGPELLIRYENEEAVDDSQLPKDRFSAERLKGVDSTLKIQPAELGDSAVYLCASSSIYQGAGVYNEQFFGPGTRLTVL.

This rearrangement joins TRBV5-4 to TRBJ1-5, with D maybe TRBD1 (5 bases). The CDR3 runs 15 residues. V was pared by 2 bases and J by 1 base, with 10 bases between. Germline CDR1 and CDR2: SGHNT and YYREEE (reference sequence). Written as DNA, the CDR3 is TGTGCCAGCAGCTTTTGGGGCAGGAGCAATCAGCCCCAGCATTTT. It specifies CASSFWGRSNQPQHF.